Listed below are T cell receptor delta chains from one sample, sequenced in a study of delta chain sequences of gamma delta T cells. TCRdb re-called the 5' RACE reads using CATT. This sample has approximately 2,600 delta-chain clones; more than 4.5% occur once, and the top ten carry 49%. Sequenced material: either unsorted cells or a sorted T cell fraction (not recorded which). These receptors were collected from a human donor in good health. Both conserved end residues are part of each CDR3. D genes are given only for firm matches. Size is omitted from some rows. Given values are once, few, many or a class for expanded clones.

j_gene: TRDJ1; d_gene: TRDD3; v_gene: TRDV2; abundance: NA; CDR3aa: CACDQPSVWGIWVTDKLIF; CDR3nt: TGTGCCTGTGACCAACCTTCCGTCTGGGGGATATGGGTCACCGATAAACTCATCTTT
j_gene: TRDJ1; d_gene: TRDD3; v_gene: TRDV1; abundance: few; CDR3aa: CALGGGISRPSDTDKLIF; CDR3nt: TGTGCTCTTGGGGGGGGGATATCTCGGCCCTCAGACACCGATAAACTCATCTTT
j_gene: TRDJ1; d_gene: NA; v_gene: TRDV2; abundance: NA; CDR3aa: CACDPVGGKGTDKLIF; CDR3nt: TGTGCCTGTGACCCCGTGGGGGGAAAGGGGACCGATAAACTCATCTTT
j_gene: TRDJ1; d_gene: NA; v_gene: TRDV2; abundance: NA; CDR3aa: CACDTVGANTDKLIF; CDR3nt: TGTGCCTGTGACACGGTGGGGGCGAACACCGATAAACTCATCTTT
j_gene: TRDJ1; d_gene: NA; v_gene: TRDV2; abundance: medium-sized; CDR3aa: CACDTVWGHQRGGYTDKLIF; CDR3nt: TGTGCCTGTGACACCGTGTGGGGCCACCAAAGGGGGGGTTACACCGATAAACTCATCTTT
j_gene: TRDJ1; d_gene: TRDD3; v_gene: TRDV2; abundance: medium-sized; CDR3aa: CACDTISGGYTDTDKLIF; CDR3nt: TGTGCCTGTGACACAATATCTGGGGGATATACCGACACCGATAAACTCATCTTT
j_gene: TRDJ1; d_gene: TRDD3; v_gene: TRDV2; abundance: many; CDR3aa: CACDTLGVDTDKLIF; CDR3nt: TGTGCCTGTGACACGCTGGGGGTTGACACCGATAAACTCATCTTT
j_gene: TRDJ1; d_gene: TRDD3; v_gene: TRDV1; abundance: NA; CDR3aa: CALGEPAAMGDTLPKYTDKLIF; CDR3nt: TGTGCTCTTGGGGAGCCAGCTGCAATGGGGGATACCCTCCCTAAATACACCGATAAACTCATCTTT
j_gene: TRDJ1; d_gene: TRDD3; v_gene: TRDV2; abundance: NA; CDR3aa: CACDTLTALGDTGDKLIF; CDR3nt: TGTGCCTGTGACACCCTGACGGCACTGGGGGATACTGGGGATAAACTCATCTTT
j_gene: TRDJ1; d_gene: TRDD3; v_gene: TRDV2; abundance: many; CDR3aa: CACEPLGDGDKLIF; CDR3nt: TGTGCCTGCGAACCTCTGGGGGATGGCGATAAACTCATCTTT
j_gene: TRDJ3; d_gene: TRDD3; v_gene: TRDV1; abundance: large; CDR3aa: CALGNRQGGYEPHWDTRQMFF; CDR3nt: TGTGCTCTTGGGAACCGGCAAGGGGGATACGAACCGCACTGGGACACCCGACAGATGTTTTTC
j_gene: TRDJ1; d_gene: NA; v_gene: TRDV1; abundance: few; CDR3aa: CALGGLRAQYWAPRAHELIF; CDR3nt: TGTGCTCTTGGGGGCCTACGGGCCCAGTACTGGGCTCCACGTGCCCATGAACTCATCTTT
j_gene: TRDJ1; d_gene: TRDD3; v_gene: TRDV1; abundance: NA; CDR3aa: CALGSSYLTGGYFMSDKLIF; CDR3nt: TGTGCTCTTGGTTCTTCCTACCTAACTGGGGGATATTTTATGTCCGATAAACTCATCTTT
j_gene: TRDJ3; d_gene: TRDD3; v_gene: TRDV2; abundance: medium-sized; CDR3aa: CACDNTGGPLSWDTRQMFF; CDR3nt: TGTGCCTGTGACAATACTGGGGGACCCCTCTCCTGGGACACCCGACAGATGTTTTTC
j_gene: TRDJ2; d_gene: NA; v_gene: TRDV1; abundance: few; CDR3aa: CALGATAQLFF; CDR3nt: TGTGCTCTTGGGGCGACAGCACAACTCTTCTTT